The sequence of this TCR beta chain was determined in a study of blood T cell repertoires in COVID-19. Study details: Researchers got acute and convalescent COVID-19 samples from the United States, Italy and Spain. Sources were T cells, B-cell-depleted T cells, or PBMCs; the material itself was cDNA or gDNA.

The CDR3 runs to 12 residues. Trimming shortened V by 3 bases and J by 5 bases, and 10 bases separated the two germline ends. Germline V CDR1 and CDR2: SQVTM, ANQGSEA. The repertoire was sequenced with immunoSEQ multiplex PCR; TCRdb's copy has only in-frame clones and lacks some. Of roughly 70,000 clones in the sample, about 90% were seen once. Sequencing used peripheral blood. The chain carries TRBV29-1 and TRBJ1-1, with D possibly TRBD1 on 6 matching bases. The TCR sequence derives from a human donor in a cohort sampled during active COVID-19. CDR3 nucleotide sequence: TGCAGCGTTGACAGGGGCCGGACTGAAGCTTTCTTT. It is translated as CSVDRGRTEAFF.